One and the same sample provided the 4 T cell receptor beta chains below, sequenced in a study of shared clonotypes between healthy human individuals. Sequencing used immunoSEQ multiplex PCR; TCRdb keeps in-frame clones, though not all of them. This sample carries over a million clones, about three quarters of them seen once, and the ten largest clones take around 1.5%. Material for sequencing was memory CD4+ T cells sorted from blood. As for subset: CD45RA-negative fraction. These receptors were obtained from a man between 18 and 29 years old in good health.

V is TRBV10-3 and J is TRBJ1-2; D is undetermined. CDR1 and CDR2 (germline): ENHRY, SYGVKD. V was trimmed by 8 bases and J by 10 bases, leaving 14 bases between them. This CDR3 has 11 amino acids. This CDR3 reads CAIGAGVAYTF. CDR3 nucleotides: TGTGCCATCGGAGCCGGGGTGGCCTACACCTTC.

This chain uses TRBV5-4 with TRBJ2-7, with TRBD2 identical over 9 bases. The CDR3 runs to 14 residues. The junction had 3 bases not matched to a gene; V was cut back by 2 bases and J by 3 bases. From germline, CDR1 is SGHNT and CDR2 YYREEE (reference sequence). The CDR3 DNA follows: TGTGCCAGCAGCTTTAGCGGGAGTGTCTACGAGCAGTACTTC. This encodes CASSFSGSVYEQYF.

There are a few counts of this clone. The sample contains more than one DNA sequence encoding this CDR3. J is TRBJ1-6 and V is TRBV5-1, with D possibly matching TRBD1 (5 bases). V lost 0 bases and J 7 bases, leaving 5 bases between the germline ends. This CDR3 is 13 amino acids long. The germline V gene encodes CDR1 SGHRS and CDR2 YFSETQ. This CDR3 reads CASSLGDNSPLHF. The DNA of the CDR3 is TGCGCCAGCAGCTTGGGGGACAATTCACCCCTCCACTTT.

The count of this clone is one. The chain couples TRBV5-6 to TRBJ2-3, with 8 bases that match TRBD1. Germline V CDR1 and CDR2: SGHDT, YYEEEE. V lost 4 bases to trimming and J lost 10 bases; unmatched junction nucleotides: 5. The CDR3 is 12 amino acids. CDR3 protein: CASSGTGNAQYF. The DNA for the CDR3 is TGTGCCAGCAGCGGGACAGGTAATGCGCAGTATTTT.